This T cell receptor (beta chain) was obtained from a study of T cells in Graves' hyperthyroidism and ophthalmopathy. The CDR3 runs 10 residues. V dropped 6 bases and J dropped 7 bases, with 7 bases sitting between them. From germline, CDR1 is DFQATT and CDR2 SNEGSKA (reference sequence). Regions amplified from RNA transcripts were the TCR beta CDR3 regions. HTBI primers were the set used in a first-round RT-PCR of the TCR CDR3. TCRdb ran MiXCR on the multiplex PCR reads and lists one entry per CDR3 protein. This table holds about 610,000 distinct CDR3 sequences, under 60% found once. This TCR was sampled from a woman aged 18-30 years with Graves' hyperthyroidism. The gene calls are TRBV20-1 and TRBJ2-1, with D tentatively TRBD1 or TRBD2 (5 bases each). The sequencing sample was made of peripheral blood or thyroid tissue (not recorded which). The CDR3 coding sequence is TGCAGTGCAGGGGAGAATGAGCAGTTCTTC. It specifies CSAGENEQFF.